This T cell receptor (beta chain) comes out of a study of T cells in Graves' hyperthyroidism and ophthalmopathy. Study as a whole: Sampling of peripheral blood happened at initial diagnosis, prior to any treatment.

Per the germline V gene, CDR1 is SGHTA and CDR2 is FQGTGA. The CDR3 loop spans 15 amino acids. V lost 2 bases and J 0 bases, leaving 8 bases between the germline ends. RNA transcripts were the template for amplifying TCR beta CDR3 regions. HTBI primers were the set used in a first-round RT-PCR of the TCR CDR3. TCRdb independently ran MiXCR on the multiplex PCR reads; one entry per CDR3 protein. The table lists over 350,000 distinct CDR3 sequences, 18% of them singletons, with around 40% in the top ten. Ophthalmopathy in the patients scored at least 3 on Clinical Activity Score and at least 4 on NOSPECS grade, lasting under 3 months.

The V and J genes are TRBV7-3 and TRBJ1-5; D is perhaps TRBD1 (5 bases). The receptor was derived from a man between 18 and 29 years old with Graves' ophthalmopathy. Sequencing was carried out using blood. The CDR3 sequence: CASSLQDSSNQPQHF. The CDR3 nucleotides read TGTGCCAGCAGCTTACAAGACAGTAGCAATCAGCCCCAGCATTTT.